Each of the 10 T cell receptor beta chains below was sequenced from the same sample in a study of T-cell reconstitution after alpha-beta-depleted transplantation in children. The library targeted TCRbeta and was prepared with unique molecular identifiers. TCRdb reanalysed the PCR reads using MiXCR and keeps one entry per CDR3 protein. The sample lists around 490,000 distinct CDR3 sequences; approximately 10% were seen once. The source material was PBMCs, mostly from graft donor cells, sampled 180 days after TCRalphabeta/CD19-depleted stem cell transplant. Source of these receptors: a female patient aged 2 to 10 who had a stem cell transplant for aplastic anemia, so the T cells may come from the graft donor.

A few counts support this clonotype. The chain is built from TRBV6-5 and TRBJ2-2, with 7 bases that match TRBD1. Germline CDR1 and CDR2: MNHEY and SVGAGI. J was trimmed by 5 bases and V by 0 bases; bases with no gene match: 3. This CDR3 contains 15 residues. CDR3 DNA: TGTGCCAGCAGTTACTCCGGGACAGCAACCGGGGAGCTGTTTTTT. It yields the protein CASSYSGTATGELFF.

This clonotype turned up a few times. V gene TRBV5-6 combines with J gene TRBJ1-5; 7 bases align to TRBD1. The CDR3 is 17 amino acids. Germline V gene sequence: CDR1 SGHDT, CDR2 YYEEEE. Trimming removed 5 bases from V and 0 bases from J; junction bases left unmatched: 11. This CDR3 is CASREFRDSFSNQPQHF. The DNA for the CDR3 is TGTGCCAGCAGGGAGTTTAGGGACAGCTTTAGCAATCAGCCCCAGCATTTT.

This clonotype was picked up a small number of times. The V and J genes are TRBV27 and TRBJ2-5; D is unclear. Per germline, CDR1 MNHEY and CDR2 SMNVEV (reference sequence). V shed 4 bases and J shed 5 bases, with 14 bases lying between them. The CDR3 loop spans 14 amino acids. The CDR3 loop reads CASSWSWQWETQYF. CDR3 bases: TGTGCCAGCAGTTGGAGCTGGCAGTGGGAGACCCAGTACTTC.

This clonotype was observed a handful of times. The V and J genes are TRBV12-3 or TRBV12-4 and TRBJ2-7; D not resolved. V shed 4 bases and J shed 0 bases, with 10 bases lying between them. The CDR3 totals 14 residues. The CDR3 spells CASSYPPDSYEQYF. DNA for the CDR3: TGTGCCAGCAGTTACCCACCGGACTCCTACGAGCAGTACTTC.

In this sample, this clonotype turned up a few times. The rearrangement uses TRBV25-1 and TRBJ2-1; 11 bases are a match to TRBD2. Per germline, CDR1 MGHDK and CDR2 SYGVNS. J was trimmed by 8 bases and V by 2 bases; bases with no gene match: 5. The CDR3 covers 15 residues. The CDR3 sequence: CASSELAGGRYEQFF. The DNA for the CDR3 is TGTGCCAGCAGTGAACTAGCGGGAGGTCGGTATGAGCAGTTCTTC.

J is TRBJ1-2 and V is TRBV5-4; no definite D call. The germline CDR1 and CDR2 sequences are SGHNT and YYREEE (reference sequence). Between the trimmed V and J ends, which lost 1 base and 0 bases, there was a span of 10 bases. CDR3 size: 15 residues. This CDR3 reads CASSLMTGPNYGYTF. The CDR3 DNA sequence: TGTGCCAGCAGCTTGATGACGGGTCCTAACTATGGCTACACCTTC.

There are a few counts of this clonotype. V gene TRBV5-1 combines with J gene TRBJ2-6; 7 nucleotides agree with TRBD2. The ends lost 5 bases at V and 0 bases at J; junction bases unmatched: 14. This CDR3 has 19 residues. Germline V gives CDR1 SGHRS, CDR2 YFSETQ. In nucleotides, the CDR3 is TGCGCCAGCAGGACCTGGACGCGGGACTACCTCTCTGGGGCCAACGTCCTGACTTTC. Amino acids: CASRTWTRDYLSGANVLTF.

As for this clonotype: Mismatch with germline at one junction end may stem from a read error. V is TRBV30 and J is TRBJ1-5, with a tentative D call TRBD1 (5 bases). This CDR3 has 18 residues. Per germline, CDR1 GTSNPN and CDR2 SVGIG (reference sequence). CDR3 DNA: TGTGCCTGGCCCTTCCCCGGGGCAGGTAGGAACGGATATCAGACCCAGCATTTT. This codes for CAWPFPGAGRNGYQTQHF.

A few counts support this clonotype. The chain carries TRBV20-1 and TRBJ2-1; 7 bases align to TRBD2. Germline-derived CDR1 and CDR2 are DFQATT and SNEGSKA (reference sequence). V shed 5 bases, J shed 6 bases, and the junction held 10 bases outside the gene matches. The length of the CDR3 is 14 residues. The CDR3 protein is CSAPGLVSFNEQFF. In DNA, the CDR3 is TGCAGTGCTCCTGGACTAGTTTCGTTCAATGAGCAGTTCTTC.

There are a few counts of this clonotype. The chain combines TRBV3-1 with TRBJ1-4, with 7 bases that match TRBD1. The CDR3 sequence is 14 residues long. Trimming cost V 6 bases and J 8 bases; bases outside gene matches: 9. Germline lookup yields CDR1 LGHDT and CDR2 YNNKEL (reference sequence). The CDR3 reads CASSHPGQTEKLFF. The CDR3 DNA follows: TGTGCCAGCAGTCATCCGGGACAGACAGAAAAACTGTTTTTT.